This T cell receptor (beta chain) appears in the sequencing data of a study of cytomegalovirus exposure and HLA in healthy donors. The study, taken as a whole, reports: Cytomegalovirus association was assigned to more than 150 TCR beta chains. It was shown in a later analysis that HLA-associated TCR beta chains were more clonally expanded than other, equally common chains. Roughly uniform depth of sequencing across donors was assumed in presence/absence analyses.

CDR1 and CDR2 (germline): SNHLY, FYNNEI. Trimming left V 4 bases short and J 1 base short, with 4 bases between. This CDR3 is built from 12 residues. A remark on this clone: Its specificity is not known.

60 Vbeta and 13 Jbeta primers were used in PCR. Profiled with immunoSEQ multiplex PCR; TCRdb holds only in-frame clones, not every one. With 100,000 to 150,000 clones in the sample, the ten largest clones hold more than 1.5%. The sequence derives from a man between 18 and 29 years old in good health and CMV-seronegative. Specimen: PBMCs. This chain joins TRBV2 and TRBJ1-1; D is ambiguous. CDR3 sequence (DNA): TGTGCCAGCAGTGTTAAGAACACTGAAGCTTTCTTT. This translates into CASSVKNTEAFF.